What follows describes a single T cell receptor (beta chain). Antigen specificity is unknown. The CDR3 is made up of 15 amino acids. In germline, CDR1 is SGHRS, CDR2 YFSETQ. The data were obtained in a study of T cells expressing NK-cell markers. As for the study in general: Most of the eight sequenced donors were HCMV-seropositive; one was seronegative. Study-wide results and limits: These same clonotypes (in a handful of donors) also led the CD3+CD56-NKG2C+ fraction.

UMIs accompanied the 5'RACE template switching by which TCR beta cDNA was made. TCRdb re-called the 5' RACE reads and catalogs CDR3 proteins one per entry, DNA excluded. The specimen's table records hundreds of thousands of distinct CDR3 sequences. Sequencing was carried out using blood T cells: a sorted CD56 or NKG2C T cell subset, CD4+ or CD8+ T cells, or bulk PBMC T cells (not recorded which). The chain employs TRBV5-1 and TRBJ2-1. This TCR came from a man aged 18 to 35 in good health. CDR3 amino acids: CASASGSSSYNEQFF.